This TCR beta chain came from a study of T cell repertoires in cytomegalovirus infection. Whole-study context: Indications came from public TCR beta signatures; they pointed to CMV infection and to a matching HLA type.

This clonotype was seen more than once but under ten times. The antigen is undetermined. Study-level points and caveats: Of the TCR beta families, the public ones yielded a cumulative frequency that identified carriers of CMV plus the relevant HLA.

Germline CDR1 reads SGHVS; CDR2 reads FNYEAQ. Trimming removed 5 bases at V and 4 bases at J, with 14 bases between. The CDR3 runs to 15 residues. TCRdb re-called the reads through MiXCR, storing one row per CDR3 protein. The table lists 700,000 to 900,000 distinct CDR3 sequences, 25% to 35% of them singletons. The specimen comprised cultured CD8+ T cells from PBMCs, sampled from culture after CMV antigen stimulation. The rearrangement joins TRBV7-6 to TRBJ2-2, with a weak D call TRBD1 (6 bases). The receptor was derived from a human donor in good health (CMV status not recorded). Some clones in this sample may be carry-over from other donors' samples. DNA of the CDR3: TGTGCCAGCAGCAGCACCGGGACAACCACCGGGGAGCTGTTTTTT. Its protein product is CASSSTGTTTGELFF. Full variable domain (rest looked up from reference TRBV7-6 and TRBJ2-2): GAGVSQSPRYKVTKRGQDVALRCDPISGHVSLYWYRQALGQGPEFLTYFNYEAQQDKSGLPNDRFSAERPEGSISTLTIQRTEQRDSAMYRCASSSTGTTTGELFFGEGSRLTVL.